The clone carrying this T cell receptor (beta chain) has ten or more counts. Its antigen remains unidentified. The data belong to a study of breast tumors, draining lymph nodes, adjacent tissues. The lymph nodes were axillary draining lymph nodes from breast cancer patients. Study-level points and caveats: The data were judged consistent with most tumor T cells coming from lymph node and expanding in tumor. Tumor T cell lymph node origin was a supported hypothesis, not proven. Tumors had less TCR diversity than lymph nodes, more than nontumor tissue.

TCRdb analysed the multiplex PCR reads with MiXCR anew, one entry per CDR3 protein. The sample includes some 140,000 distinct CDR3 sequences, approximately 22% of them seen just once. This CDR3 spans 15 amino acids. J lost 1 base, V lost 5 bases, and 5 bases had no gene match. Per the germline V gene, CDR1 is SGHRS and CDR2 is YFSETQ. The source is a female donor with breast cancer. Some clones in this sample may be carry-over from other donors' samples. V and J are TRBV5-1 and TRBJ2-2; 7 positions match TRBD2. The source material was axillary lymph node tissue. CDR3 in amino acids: CASRRAGENTGELFF. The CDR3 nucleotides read TGCGCCAGCAGAAGGGCGGGGGAGAACACCGGGGAGCTGTTTTTT.